This T cell receptor beta chain was recorded in a study of blood T cell repertoires in COVID-19. In the study overall: Acute and convalescent COVID-19 samples came from the United States, Italy and Spain.

The CDR3 covers 17 residues. The V gene lost 3 bases and the J gene lost 8 bases, with 20 bases spanning the gap. Germline V gene lookup returns CDR1 MNHNS and CDR2 SASEGT. Sequenced by immunoSEQ multiplex PCR; TCRdb stores in-frame clones only, minus some. Among 350,000 to 450,000 clones, around 86% were seen once, and the ten largest hold around 3%. The sample comprised peripheral blood. The source of this sequence is a human donor in a cohort sampled during active COVID-19. The chain employs TRBV6-1 and TRBJ1-6; possible D gene TRBD1, 5 bases. In nucleotides, the CDR3 is TGTGCCAGCAGTGATGGCATAGACAGCTTTATAGATTCACCCCTCCACTTT. It yields the protein CASSDGIDSFIDSPLHF.